A selection of T cell receptor beta chains follows, all from one sample in a study of blood T cell repertoires in COVID-19. Here immunoSEQ multiplex PCR was the method, and the copy in TCRdb shows in-frame clones only, minus some. The table records about 340,000 clones, roughly 90% of them present only once. The specimen was peripheral blood. These receptors originate from a woman in her 70s with COVID-19, enrolled during active disease. Each CDR3 is given with its conserved first and last residue. Each record gives: clone size, CDR3 length, J gene, V gene, D gene, CDR3 DNA, CDR3 protein. D genes are given only for firm matches. A row's size may be missing; if present it is once, few, many or a size class.

>-|13|TRBJ1-2|TRBV6-5|-
TGTGCCAGCAGCACTACAGGGAACTATGGCTACACCTTC
CASSTTGNYGYTF
>-|20|TRBJ1-6|TRBV19|-
TGTGCCAGTAGTGCCCCAAACCCGCACCCACAGAGCTCCTATAATTCACCCCTCCACTTT
CASSAPNPHPQSSYNSPLHF
>few|14|TRBJ1-1|TRBV5-1|TRBD1
TGCGCCAGCAGCTTGTGGGACAGGAACACTGAAGCTTTCTTT
CASSLWDRNTEAFF
>-|15|TRBJ2-1|TRBV24-1|TRBD1
TGTGCCACCAGTGACCGACAGGGCAAACGGGATGAGCAGTTCTTC
CATSDRQGKRDEQFF
>-|17|TRBJ1-4|TRBV3-1/TRBV3-2|-
TGTGCCAGCAGCCAAGGTCAGACTTTAGCAACTAATGAAAAACTGTTTTTT
CASSQGQTLATNEKLFF
>-|15|TRBJ2-1|TRBV5-1|TRBD1
TGCGCCAGCAGCTTCGGACAGGGATCCTACAATGAGCAGTTCTTC
CASSFGQGSYNEQFF
>-|14|TRBJ1-2|TRBV6-5|TRBD1
TGTGCCAGCAGTCCCCAGGACAGGAGCTATGGCTACACCTTC
CASSPQDRSYGYTF
>-|14|TRBJ1-2|TRBV5-6|-
TGTGCCAGCAGCGGGCAGAGGGTTAACTATGGCTACACCTTC
CASSGQRVNYGYTF
>-|13|TRBJ2-5|TRBV7-6|-
TGTGCCAGCAGCTTGTCCCCAGGAGAGACCCAGTACTTC
CASSLSPGETQYF
>-|13|TRBJ1-2|TRBV6-5|-
TGTGCCAGCAGGGGGGGAGGGGGTTATGGCTACACCTTC
CASRGGGGYGYTF
>-|14|TRBJ2-1|TRBV5-1|TRBD2
TGCGCCAGCTCAACGGGGGGGCCGGTCAATGAGCAGTTCTTC
CASSTGGPVNEQFF
>-|15|TRBJ1-2|TRBV24-1|TRBD1
TGTGCCACCAGTGACCCCGGGGACAGGGTCTATGGCTACACCTTC
CATSDPGDRVYGYTF
>-|13|TRBJ2-5|TRBV7-9|-
TGTGCCAGCAACACCAGGGTCCAAGAGACCCAGTACTTC
CASNTRVQETQYF
>-|15|TRBJ2-7|TRBV7-9|TRBD2
TGTGCCAGCAGCTTAGGTAGGACTAGCAGCTACGAGCAGTACTTC
CASSLGRTSSYEQYF
>-|16|TRBJ1-5|TRBV4-1|-
TGCGCCAGCAGCCAAGATCAAATCGGAGGCACTCAGCCCCAGCATTTT
CASSQDQIGGTQPQHF
>-|17|TRBJ2-2|TRBV11-3|-
TGTGCCAGCAGCTTAGGCGAGACAGCTTTGAACACCGGGGAGCTGTTTTTT
CASSLGETALNTGELFF
>-|15|TRBJ1-3|TRBV7-2|TRBD1
TGTGCCAGCAGCTCCGGGACAGTCTCTGGAAACACCATATATTTT
CASSSGTVSGNTIYF
>-|14|TRBJ2-3|TRBV3-1/TRBV3-2|TRBD2
TGTGCCAGCAGCCGTCGGGGGGGCACAGATACGCAGTATTTT
CASSRRGGTDTQYF
>-|14|TRBJ2-1|TRBV9|TRBD2
TGTGCCAGCAGCGTGAGCGGGGAAGGGAATGAGCAGTTCTTC
CASSVSGEGNEQFF
>-|14|TRBJ2-5|TRBV5-5|-
TGTGCCAGCAGCTTAGTGGACAGCCAAGAGACCCAGTACTTC
CASSLVDSQETQYF
>-|14|TRBJ1-1|TRBV19|TRBD1
TGTGCCAGCGGACAGGGGGAAGGGGGGACTGAAGCTTTCTTT
CASGQGEGGTEAFF
>-|13|TRBJ2-7|TRBV18|-
TGTGCCAGCTCACCACCGGGACAATACGAGCAGTACTTC
CASSPPGQYEQYF
>-|12|TRBJ1-1|TRBV29-1|-
TGCAGCGCCCCGGGAAGGAACACTGAAGCTTTCTTT
CSAPGRNTEAFF
>-|13|TRBJ2-1|TRBV7-3|-
TGTGCCAGCAGCCCCGCGGGTGGCAATGAGCAGTTCTTC
CASSPAGGNEQFF
>-|15|TRBJ1-2|TRBV28|TRBD1
TGTGCCAGCAGTTTAACCGGGACAGGGAGTCGAGGCTACACCTTC
CASSLTGTGSRGYTF
>-|13|TRBJ1-1|TRBV2|-
TGTGCCCCCCGGGAGGGACCGAACACTGAAGCTTTCTTT
CAPREGPNTEAFF
>-|13|TRBJ1-2|TRBV5-6|-
TGTGCCAGCAGCTTGCCCTCAGCGGCTGGCTACACCTTC
CASSLPSAAGYTF
>-|14|TRBJ1-3|TRBV19|-
TGTGCCAGTAGCCCTGCGTCTTCTGGAAACACCATATATTTT
CASSPASSGNTIYF
>-|14|TRBJ1-1|TRBV21-1|-
TGTGCCAGCAGCCCCTGGGAGGGAAACACTGAAGCTTTCTTT
CASSPWEGNTEAFF
>-|12|TRBJ2-5|TRBV7-9|-
TGTGCCAGCAGCCCAGCGCAAGAGACCCAGTACTTC
CASSPAQETQYF
>-|13|TRBJ1-4|TRBV5-5|-
TGTGCCAGCAGCCCGAACAGGGATGGAGCACTGTTTTTT
CASSPNRDGALFF
>-|15|TRBJ1-1|TRBV4-3|-
TGCGCCAGCAGCCCAAGCCCAGGGGAGAACACTGAAGCTTTCTTT
CASSPSPGENTEAFF
>-|13|TRBJ1-1|TRBV5-1|-
TGCGCCAGCAGCCCTCACCGAGACACTGAAGCTTTCTTT
CASSPHRDTEAFF
>-|14|TRBJ1-5|TRBV19|-
TGTGCCAGTGAGTTTGTGAGTCGCAATCAGCCCCAGCATTTT
CASEFVSRNQPQHF
>-|17|TRBJ2-7|TRBV3-1/TRBV3-2|TRBD2
TGTGCCAGCAGCCGAGGAATCTCGGGGGGGCAGTCCTACGAGCAGTACTTC
CASSRGISGGQSYEQYF
>-|14|TRBJ2-5|TRBV5-6|TRBD2
TGTGCCAGCGGTCTAGCGGGGGGGCAAGAGACCCAGTACTTC
CASGLAGGQETQYF